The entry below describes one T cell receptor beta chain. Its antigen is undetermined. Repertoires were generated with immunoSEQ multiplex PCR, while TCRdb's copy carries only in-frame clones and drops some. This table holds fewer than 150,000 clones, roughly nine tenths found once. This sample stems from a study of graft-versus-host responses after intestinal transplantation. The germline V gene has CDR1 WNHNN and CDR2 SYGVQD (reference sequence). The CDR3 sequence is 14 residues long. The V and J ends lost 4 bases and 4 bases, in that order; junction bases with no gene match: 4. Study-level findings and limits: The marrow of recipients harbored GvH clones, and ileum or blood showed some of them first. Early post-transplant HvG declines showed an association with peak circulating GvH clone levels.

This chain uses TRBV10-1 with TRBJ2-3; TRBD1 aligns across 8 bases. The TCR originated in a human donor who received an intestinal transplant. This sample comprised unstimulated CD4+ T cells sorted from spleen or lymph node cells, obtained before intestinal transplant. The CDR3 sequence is CASSGGQGPDTQYF. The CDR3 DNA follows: TGCGCCAGCAGTGGCGGACAGGGCCCAGATACGCAGTATTTT.